The rows below give T cell receptor beta chains drawn from one sample of a study of T cell changes during pregnancy in multiple sclerosis. Here immunoSEQ multiplex PCR was the method, and the copy in TCRdb shows in-frame clones only, minus some. The sample includes roughly 100,000 clones, about nine tenths of them seen just once. Sequenced here: peripheral blood, sampled after pregnancy. Receptors originate from a female donor in good health, enrolled as a control in a pregnancy study. Both conserved end residues are part of each CDR3. Fields, in order: clone size, D gene, J gene, V gene, CDR3 protein, CDR3 DNA. D genes are given only for firm matches. Rows give clone size only sometimes, using once, few, many, or a class for an expanded clone.

-,-,TRBJ2-1,TRBV18,CASSPLGTGAYNEQFF,TGTGCCAGCTCACCACTTGGGACGGGAGCATACAATGAGCAGTTCTTC
-,-,TRBJ1-2,TRBV7-2,CASSLHRSNYGYTF,TGTGCCAGCAGCTTACACAGGTCTAACTATGGCTACACCTTC
-,-,TRBJ1-1,TRBV29-1,CSVALYTGVPEAFF,TGCAGCGTTGCCCTATATACAGGCGTCCCTGAAGCTTTCTTT
-,TRBD1,TRBJ1-2,TRBV6-1,CASSPQGNYGYTF,TGTGCCAGCAGCCCACAGGGGAACTATGGCTACACCTTC
-,-,TRBJ2-3,TRBV19,CASKYTTNTDTQYF,TGTGCCAGTAAATACACTACCAACACAGATACGCAGTATTTT
-,TRBD1,TRBJ2-2,TRBV19,CATRGGQGIGNTGELFF,TGTGCCACCAGGGGGGGACAGGGGATCGGTAACACCGGGGAGCTGTTTTTT
-,TRBD1,TRBJ1-2,TRBV9,CASTSSDREGYTF,TGTGCCAGCACCTCCTCGGACAGGGAAGGCTACACCTTC
-,-,TRBJ2-2,TRBV7-7,CASSESLMNTGELFF,TGTGCTAGCAGCGAAAGCCTCATGAACACCGGGGAGCTGTTTTTT
-,-,TRBJ1-2,TRBV2,CASNILLGYGYTF,TGTGCCAGCAACATCCTACTAGGCTATGGCTACACCTTC
-,TRBD1,TRBJ1-2,TRBV9,CASSPPLDRNYGYTF,TGTGCCAGCAGCCCCCCTCTGGACAGGAACTATGGCTACACCTTC
-,-,TRBJ2-6,TRBV4-2,CASSQISRSGANVLTF,TGTGCCAGCAGCCAAATCAGTCGCTCTGGGGCCAACGTCCTGACTTTC
few,TRBD1,TRBJ2-4,TRBV29-1,CSVDREAKNIQYF,TGCAGCGTAGACAGGGAGGCCAAAAACATTCAGTACTTC
-,TRBD1,TRBJ1-1,TRBV7-8,CASSRGQGLKTFF,TGTGCCAGCAGCAGGGGACAGGGACTTAAGACTTTCTTT
once,-,TRBJ1-1,TRBV7-2,CASSPFRRDEAFF,TGTGCCAGCAGCCCCTTTCGGAGGGATGAAGCTTTCTTT
few,-,TRBJ1-2,TRBV9,CASSEHGTQGDGYTF,TGTGCCAGCAGCGAGCATGGGACACAGGGAGATGGCTACACCTTC
-,TRBD1,TRBJ1-1,TRBV4-3,CASSQAYRGSPTQSEAFF,TGCGCCAGCAGCCAAGCCTACAGGGGATCCCCCACCCAAAGTGAAGCTTTCTTT
-,-,TRBJ1-4,TRBV5-1,CASSAGPRGTNEKLFF,TGCGCCAGCTCTGCAGGTCCCAGGGGAACTAATGAAAAACTGTTTTTT
-,-,TRBJ2-7,TRBV5-1,CASSPFFGGTYEQYF,TGCGCCAGCAGCCCTTTTTTTGGGGGGACCTACGAGCAGTACTTC
-,TRBD1,TRBJ1-1,TRBV19,CASSLQGDTEAFF,TGTGCCAGTAGTCTACAGGGGGACACTGAAGCTTTCTTT
-,-,TRBJ2-5,TRBV11-2,CASSRPVPRGETQYF,TGTGCCAGCAGCCGCCCGGTCCCTAGGGGAGAGACCCAGTACTTC
once,-,TRBJ2-3,TRBV2,CASTRLGTDTQYF,TGTGCCAGCACTAGGCTGGGCACAGATACGCAGTATTTT
once,-,TRBJ2-5,TRBV7-9,CASSLVGGAETQYF,TGTGCCAGCAGCTTAGTCGGTGGGGCAGAGACCCAGTACTTC
-,-,TRBJ1-2,TRBV5-8,CASSRTANSYGYTF,TGTGCCAGCAGCCGGACAGCGAATTCCTATGGCTACACCTTC
once,-,TRBJ1-2,TRBV6-5,CASMARQGTNYGYTF,TGTGCCAGCATGGCCCGGCAGGGGACTAACTATGGCTACACCTTC
once,-,TRBJ1-5,TRBV5-1,CASSLEGVQPQHF,TGCGCCAGCAGCTTGGAAGGGGTTCAGCCCCAGCATTTT
-,-,TRBJ1-4,TRBV18,CASSGGHEKLFF,TGTGCCAGCTCAGGGGGCCATGAAAAACTGTTTTTT
-,-,TRBJ1-4,TRBV18,CASSLRSTNEKLFF,TGTGCCAGCTCACTCAGATCAACTAATGAAAAACTGTTTTTT
-,-,TRBJ2-3,TRBV6-4,CASSTGFGGTQYF,TGTGCCAGCAGCACAGGGTTTGGGGGTACGCAGTATTTT
-,-,TRBJ2-5,TRBV6-5,CASSYRGQETQYF,TGTGCCAGCAGTTACAGGGGCCAAGAGACCCAGTACTTC
-,-,TRBJ1-2,TRBV7-9,CASIPPGSGVSGYTF,TGTGCCAGCATCCCCCCAGGGTCTGGGGTGTCTGGCTACACCTTC
-,-,TRBJ1-1,TRBV7-9,CASRSAGGPGAFF,TGTGCCAGCAGGTCAGCGGGGGGGCCGGGGGCTTTCTTT
-,TRBD1,TRBJ2-7,TRBV5-4,CASSFQDRTYEQYF,TGTGCCAGCAGCTTCCAGGACAGGACCTACGAGCAGTACTTC
-,-,TRBJ2-6,TRBV5-1,CASSSGHSSGANVLTF,TGCGCCAGCAGCTCCGGACACAGCTCTGGGGCCAACGTCCTGACTTTC
-,-,TRBJ1-1,TRBV7-9,CASSFGGDTEAFF,TGTGCCAGCAGCTTCGGGGGGGACACTGAAGCTTTCTTT
-,TRBD1,TRBJ1-5,TRBV11-2,CASSSDRGAQHF,TGTGCCAGCAGCTCCGACAGGGGGGCCCAGCATTTT
once,TRBD1,TRBJ2-7,TRBV28,CASNGSGQGGEQYF,TGTGCCAGCAATGGGTCGGGACAGGGCGGCGAGCAGTACTTC
-,-,TRBJ2-2,TRBV19,CASSIDPSRESTGELFF,TGTGCCAGTAGTATAGATCCCAGCAGGGAAAGCACCGGGGAGCTGTTTTTT
-,-,TRBJ1-2,TRBV28,CASSLYNQAQAAYGYTF,TGTGCCAGCAGTTTATATAACCAGGCGCAGGCCGCCTATGGCTACACCTTC
-,-,TRBJ2-2,TRBV7-3,CASSLRGAGTGELFF,TGTGCCAGCAGCCTCCGGGGGGCGGGCACCGGGGAGCTGTTTTTT
-,-,TRBJ2-3,TRBV6-4,CASSDGQSTDTQYF,TGTGCCAGCAGTGACGGACAGAGCACAGATACGCAGTATTTT
-,TRBD1,TRBJ2-1,TRBV7-3,CASRPAGTGGYNEQFF,TGTGCCAGCAGGCCCGCCGGGACAGGGGGCTACAATGAGCAGTTCTTC
-,-,TRBJ2-1,TRBV7-9,CASSLGLPLVNEQFF,TGTGCCAGCAGCCTAGGACTGCCTTTAGTAAATGAGCAGTTCTTC
-,-,TRBJ1-1,TRBV28,CASSFGGARNTEAFF,TGTGCCAGCAGTTTTGGAGGGGCGAGGAACACTGAAGCTTTCTTT
-,TRBD1,TRBJ1-4,TRBV30,CAWSVGTGYEKLFF,TGTGCCTGGAGTGTCGGGACAGGGTATGAAAAACTGTTTTTT
-,TRBD1,TRBJ1-6,TRBV6-5,CASSLTGEVHWLHF,TGTGCCAGCAGCTTGACAGGGGAGGTTCACTGGCTCCACTTT
-,-,TRBJ1-3,TRBV18,CASSAAPGGSGNTIYF,TGTGCCAGCTCAGCTGCTCCGGGGGGTTCTGGAAACACCATATATTTT
-,-,TRBJ2-2,TRBV9,CASSPELQGGELFF,TGTGCCAGCAGCCCCGAATTACAGGGCGGGGAGCTGTTTTTT
-,TRBD2,TRBJ2-3,TRBV7-6,CASSSSPTSGGRTDTQYF,TGTGCCAGCAGCTCTTCTCCAACTAGCGGGGGCCGCACAGATACGCAGTATTTT
-,TRBD2,TRBJ2-3,TRBV6-4,CASSERGGTDTQYF,TGTGCCAGCAGTGAGCGGGGGGGCACAGATACGCAGTATTTT
-,-,TRBJ2-3,TRBV28,CASSLVGQSTDTQYF,TGTGCCAGCAGTCTGGTGGGACAAAGCACAGATACGCAGTATTTT
-,TRBD1,TRBJ1-2,TRBV11-2,CASSVDRGLSGYTF,TGTGCCAGCAGCGTGGACAGGGGGCTGTCGGGCTACACCTTC
-,-,TRBJ1-5,TRBV5-6,CASKAGTGDNQPQHF,TGTGCCAGCAAGGCCGGGACGGGGGACAATCAGCCCCAGCATTTT
-,TRBD1,TRBJ2-7,TRBV13,CASSVDRAATSYEQYF,TGTGCCAGCAGCGTGGACAGGGCGGCTACCTCCTACGAGCAGTACTTC